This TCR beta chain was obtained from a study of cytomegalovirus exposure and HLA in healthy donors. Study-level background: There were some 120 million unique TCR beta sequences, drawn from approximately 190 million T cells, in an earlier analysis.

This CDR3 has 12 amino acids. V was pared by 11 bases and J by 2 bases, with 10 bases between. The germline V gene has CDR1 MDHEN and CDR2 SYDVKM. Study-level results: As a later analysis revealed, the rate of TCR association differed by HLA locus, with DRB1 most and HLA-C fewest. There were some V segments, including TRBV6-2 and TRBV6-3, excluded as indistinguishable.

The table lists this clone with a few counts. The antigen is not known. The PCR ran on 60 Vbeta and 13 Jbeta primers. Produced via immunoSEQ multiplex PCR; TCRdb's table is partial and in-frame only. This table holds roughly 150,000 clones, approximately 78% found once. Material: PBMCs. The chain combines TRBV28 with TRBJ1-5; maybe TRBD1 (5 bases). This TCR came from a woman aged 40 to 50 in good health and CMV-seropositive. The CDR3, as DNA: TGTGCCGGGAGGGGTGGCAATCAGCCCCAGCATTTT. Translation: CAGRGGNQPQHF.